This TCR beta chain is from a study of blood T cells in healthy people across ages. Findings of the study overall: Strong correlation linked observed beta diversity and percent naive T cells. Leaving the PBMCs unsorted stopped any conclusive comparison of naive versus antigen-experienced cells.

Russia was home to the donors, healthy Caucasian individuals aged about 6 to 90. V was pared by 0 bases and J by 8 bases, with 8 bases of the junction left unmatched. The CDR3 runs 15 residues. Germline lookup yields CDR1 SGHTA and CDR2 FQGNSA. As to this clonotype: What it binds is not known.

The use of a sample-barcoded 5' primer and a J-beta primer mix characterized a second PCR of roughly 7 to 11 cycles. TCRdb processed the 5' RACE reads anew with MiXCR; each CDR3 protein has one entry. The sample shows roughly 2 million distinct CDR3 sequences, around 48% of them seen only once. Sequences were obtained from blood. The chain employs TRBV7-2 and TRBJ1-2; TRBD1 aligns across 8 bases. This receptor was identified in a woman in her thirties or forties in good health. DNA of the CDR3: TGTGCCAGCAGCTTAGCGCGGCAGGGGGCGCGGGGCTACACCTTC. It specifies CASSLARQGARGYTF. Using reference TRBV7-2 and TRBJ1-2 for the parts outside the CDR3, the full variable domain is GAGVSQSPSNKVTEKGKDVELRCDPISGHTALYWYRQSLGQGLEFLIYFQGNSAPDKSGLPSDRFSAERTGGSVSTLTIQRTQQEDSAVYLCASSLARQGARGYTFGSGTRLTVV.